The 23 T cell receptor beta chains given below trace back to one sample, sequenced in a study of shared clonotypes between healthy human individuals. Naive CD8 populations comprised CD45RO-negative cells positively selected for CCR7, excluding terminally differentiated effector memory CD45RA+ cells. Profiling relied on immunoSEQ multiplex PCR, and the TCRdb table lists in-frame clones only, not all of them. The sample yields about 580,000 clones, 95% to 98% seen once. Sequencing input: naive CD8+ T cells sorted from blood. Receptors originate from a man younger than 45 in good health.

The chain combines TRBV29-1 with TRBJ2-1, with TRBD2 identical over 8 bases. Per the germline V gene, CDR1 is SQVTM and CDR2 is ANQGSEA. The J segment lost 4 bases and the V segment lost 6 bases, leaving 8 bases of the junction unmatched. There are 14 residues in the CDR3. The CDR3 sequence is CSVHSGNGYNEQFF. The CDR3 DNA reads TGCAGCGTCCATAGCGGGAACGGTTACAATGAGCAGTTCTTC.

The rearrangement joins TRBV2 to TRBJ2-3; 10 bases fit TRBD2. V lost 10 bases and J lost 4; bases outside the gene matches: 5. Germline CDR1 is SNHLY and CDR2 is FYNNEI. The CDR3 consists of 13 residues. This CDR3 reads CAIRAGGPDTQYF. The CDR3 DNA follows: TGTGCCATCCGAGCGGGAGGGCCAGATACGCAGTATTTT.

The chain recombines TRBV28 with TRBJ2-3, with 11 nucleotides matching TRBD2. The CDR3 totals 16 residues. V was pared by 6 bases and J by 0 bases, with 5 bases of the junction left unmatched. The germline CDR1 and CDR2 sequences are MDHEN and SYDVKM. The CDR3 sequence is CASSPRTSGSTDTQYF. The CDR3 bases are TGTGCCAGCAGCCCTCGGACTAGCGGGAGCACAGATACGCAGTATTTT.

The rearrangement links TRBV7-8 to TRBJ2-7, with a possible D match to TRBD1 (9 bases). Trimming took off 3 bases at V and 5 bases at J, with 20 bases between the two ends. CDR3 length equals 16 residues. The germline gives CDR1 SGHVS, CDR2 FQNEAQ. CDR3 protein: CASSFSDRGLENEQYF. In nucleotides, the CDR3 is TGTGCCAGCAGCTTTTCGGACAGGGGACTAGAGAACGAGCAGTACTTC.

The genes are TRBV19 and TRBJ2-5; 11 bases match TRBD2. This CDR3 is 15 amino acids long. From germline, CDR1 is LNHDA and CDR2 SQIVND (reference sequence). V trimming: 3 bases; J trimming: 4 bases; junction bases outside the gene matches: 4. CDR3 in DNA: TGTGCCAGTAGTATGTGGCTAGCGGGAGGAGAGACCCAGTACTTC. Protein product: CASSMWLAGGETQYF.

V gene TRBV5-5 combines with J gene TRBJ2-1; D possibly matches TRBD1 or TRBD2 (6 bases each). Germline V gene sequence: CDR1 SGHKS, CDR2 YYEKEE (reference sequence). The CDR3 is 19 residues long. V was shortened by 2 bases and J by 5 bases, with 26 bases between the two germline ends. The CDR3 reads CASSFNFPSVGGGHNEQFF. CDR3 nucleotide sequence: TGTGCCAGCAGCTTTAATTTTCCTTCGGTCGGAGGGGGGCACAATGAGCAGTTCTTC.

This clone came up once. The chain has TRBV28 and TRBJ1-1, with TRBD1 as a possible D gene (5 bases). V was cut by 2 bases and J by 6 bases, with 13 bases left in between. The CDR3 is made up of 14 amino acids. The germline gives CDR1 MDHEN, CDR2 SYDVKM. In DNA, the CDR3 is TGTGCCAGCAGTTTAACGCTCCAGGGTTCTGAAGCTTTCTTT. This sequence encodes CASSLTLQGSEAFF.

The V and J genes are TRBV6-5 and TRBJ2-2; a weak D match, TRBD1 (6 bases). There are 16 residues in the CDR3. Germline V gene sequence: CDR1 MNHEY, CDR2 SVGAGI. Trimming removed 2 bases at V and 4 bases at J, with 14 bases between. CDR3: CASSYGGPVFTGELFF. CDR3 DNA: TGTGCCAGCAGTTACGGGGGCCCAGTTTTCACCGGGGAGCTGTTTTTT.

The chain links TRBV9 to TRBJ2-2; 9 nucleotides align to TRBD1. Germline assignment: CDR1 SGDLS and CDR2 YYNGEE. The CDR3 sequence is 17 residues long. Trimming cost V 2 bases and J 7 bases; bases outside gene matches: 12. The CDR3 sequence is CASSVWDRAFNGGELFF. The DNA for the CDR3 is TGTGCCAGCAGCGTGTGGGACAGGGCCTTTAACGGCGGGGAGCTGTTTTTT.

CDR3: CSVEGGLYEQYF. CDR3 coding DNA: TGCAGCGTTGAGGGGGGCTTGTACGAGCAGTACTTC. This rearrangement joins TRBV29-1 to TRBJ2-7; D tentatively reads TRBD1 or TRBD2 (6 bases each). The V and J ends lost 3 bases and 4 bases respectively, with 10 bases between them. This CDR3 has 12 amino acids. Germline lookup yields CDR1 SQVTM and CDR2 ANQGSEA.

This rearrangement joins TRBV7-8 to TRBJ2-7; D is uncertain. From germline, CDR1 is SGHVS and CDR2 FQNEAQ. The V end was cut by 5 bases, the J end by 0 bases, with 11 bases between. This CDR3 spans 14 amino acids. CDR3 in amino acids: CASSDQGSSYEQYF. CDR3 DNA: TGTGCCAGCAGCGACCAAGGTAGCTCCTACGAGCAGTACTTC.

The genes are TRBV7-9 and TRBJ2-7; D is unclear. V dropped 3 bases and J dropped 2 bases, with 14 bases sitting between them. This CDR3 has 15 residues. Germline V gene lookup returns CDR1 SEHNR and CDR2 FQNEAQ (reference sequence). The CDR3 reads CASSFTGRNPYEQYF. DNA of the CDR3: TGTGCCAGCAGCTTCACGGGTAGGAACCCCTACGAGCAGTACTTC. The entire variable domain, with the rest obtained from reference TRBV7-9 and TRBJ2-7, is as follows: DTGVSQNPRHKITKRGQNVTFRCDPISEHNRLYWYRQTLGQGPEFLTYFQNEAQLEKSRLLSDRFSAERPKGSFSTLEIQRTEQGDSAMYLCASSFTGRNPYEQYFGPGTRLTVT.

The V call is TRBV7-6, the J call TRBJ2-2; the D is unclear. V shed 5 bases and J shed 10 bases, with 11 bases lying between them. This CDR3 has 12 amino acids. Germline V gives CDR1 SGHVS, CDR2 FNYEAQ. CDR3 sequence reads: CASSDAYPELFF. CDR3 sequence (DNA): TGTGCCAGCAGCGACGCCTACCCGGAGCTGTTTTTT.

This clone was counted once. This chain uses TRBV10-1 with TRBJ2-1, with no clear D. Germline V gene data show CDR1 as WNHNN and CDR2 as SYGVQD (reference sequence). This CDR3 contains 13 residues. V was cut by 0 bases and J by 9 bases, with 9 bases left in between. CDR3 in amino acids: CASSESSFGEQFF. The CDR3 nucleotides are TGCGCCAGCAGTGAGTCGAGCTTCGGTGAGCAGTTCTTC.

The sample holds one count of this clone. The rearrangement uses TRBV2 and TRBJ1-2; unclear D gene. V lost 0 bases, J lost 0 bases, and 8 bases lay in between. The germline CDR1 and CDR2 sequences are SNHLY and FYNNEI. This CDR3 comprises 15 residues. The CDR3 here is CASSEALATNYGYTF. In DNA, the CDR3 is TGTGCCAGCAGTGAAGCGTTAGCAACTAACTATGGCTACACCTTC. The complete variable domain, with remaining parts taken from reference TRBV2 and TRBJ1-2, reads EPEVTQTPSHQVTQMGQEVILRCVPISNHLYFYWYRQILGQKVEFLVSFYNNEISEKSEIFDDQFSVERPDGSNFTLKIRSTKLEDSAMYFCASSEALATNYGYTFGSGTRLTVV.

The chain links TRBV7-6 to TRBJ2-7, with TRBD2 matching 8 bases. The V gene's germline CDR1 is SGHVS and CDR2 FNYEAQ. Unmatched junction bases numbered 10, after V lost 3 bases and J lost 3 bases. The CDR3 is 16 residues long. DNA for the CDR3: TGTGCCAGCAGCTTTAGTAGCGGGGAGATTGTCTACGAGCAGTACTTC. This codes for CASSFSSGEIVYEQYF.

The chain links TRBV28 to TRBJ2-7, with TRBD2 matching over 11 bases. CDR1 MDHEN and CDR2 SYDVKM come from the germline V gene. The V and J ends lost 3 bases and 10 bases, in that order; junction bases with no gene match: 8. The CDR3 consists of 14 residues. Here the CDR3 DNA reads TGTGCCAGCAGTTTTATAGCGGGAGGGGGCGTACAGTACTTC. Protein sequence: CASSFIAGGGVQYF.

The genes are TRBV7-9 and TRBJ2-7, with a tentative D call TRBD2 (6 bases). Germline V gene lookup returns CDR1 SEHNR and CDR2 FQNEAQ (reference sequence). The V gene lost 1 base and the J gene lost 3 bases, with 13 bases spanning the gap. The CDR3 totals 15 residues. CDR3 protein: CASSLEVEGGYEQYF. For the CDR3, the DNA is TGTGCCAGCAGCTTAGAGGTCGAGGGAGGCTACGAGCAGTACTTC.

This sequence joins TRBV30 and TRBJ2-7; D is ambiguous. The CDR3 spans 14 residues. V lost 3 bases and J lost 2, with 14 bases in between. Germline V gene data show CDR1 as GTSNPN and CDR2 as SVGIG (reference sequence). The CDR3 coding sequence is TGTGCCTGGAGAGGAAAAGGAACCCCCTACGAGCAGTACTTC. Translated, it gives CAWRGKGTPYEQYF.

The chain links TRBV29-1 to TRBJ1-2; D not certain. The CDR3 is 13 amino acids. The germline V gene has CDR1 SQVTM and CDR2 ANQGSEA. V shed 3 bases and J shed 4 bases, with 12 bases lying between them. The DNA of the CDR3 is TGCAGCGTTGACCCCCGGGGTGGCTATGGCTACACCTTC. Translation: CSVDPRGGYGYTF.

This chain joins TRBV27 and TRBJ1-1, with 9 bases matching TRBD1. Losses at the gene ends were 2 bases for V and 5 bases for J; bases not matched to a gene: 6. CDR1 and CDR2 from the germline V gene are MNHEY and SMNVEV (reference sequence). The CDR3 covers 15 residues. The CDR3 here is CASSLRGTGQTEAFF. In nucleotides, the CDR3 is TGTGCCAGCAGTTTACGAGGGACAGGGCAAACTGAAGCTTTCTTT.

The chain is built from TRBV15 and TRBJ1-1; D gene ambiguous. Germline CDR1 reads LNHNV; CDR2 reads YYDKDF (reference sequence). Trimming took off 8 bases at V and 0 bases at J, with 10 bases between the two ends. The length of the CDR3 is 13 residues. The CDR3 sequence is CATGGWMNTEAFF. The CDR3 bases are TGTGCCACCGGCGGATGGATGAACACTGAAGCTTTCTTT.

The chain uses TRBV5-5 and TRBJ1-2; no firm D call. Trimming stripped 0 bases from V and 0 bases from J, with 6 bases between. In germline, CDR1 is SGHKS, CDR2 YYEKEE (reference sequence). This CDR3 contains 14 residues. CDR3 residues: CASSLELTNYGYTF. Here the CDR3 DNA reads TGTGCCAGCAGCTTGGAACTAACTAACTATGGCTACACCTTC.